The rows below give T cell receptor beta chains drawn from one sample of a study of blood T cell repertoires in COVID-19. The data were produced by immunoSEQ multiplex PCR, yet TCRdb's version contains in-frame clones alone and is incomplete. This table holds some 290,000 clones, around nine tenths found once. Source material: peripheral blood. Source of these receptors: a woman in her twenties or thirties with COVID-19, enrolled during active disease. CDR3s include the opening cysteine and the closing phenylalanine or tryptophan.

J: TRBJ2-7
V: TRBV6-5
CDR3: CASSHTGGEQYF

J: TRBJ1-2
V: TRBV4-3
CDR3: CASSQEAGGGGYTF

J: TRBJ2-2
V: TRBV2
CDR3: CASSENGGTNTGELFF

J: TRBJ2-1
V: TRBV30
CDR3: CAWSGGAYNEQFF

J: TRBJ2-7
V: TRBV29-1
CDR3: CSVAAGKYEQYF

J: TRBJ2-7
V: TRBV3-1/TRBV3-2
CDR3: CARTGFRAYEQYF

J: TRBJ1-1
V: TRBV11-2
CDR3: CASSLVLQGARTEAFF

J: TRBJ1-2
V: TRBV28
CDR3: CASSLARDRARYGYTF

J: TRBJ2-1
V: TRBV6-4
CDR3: CASGALPGGAYNEQFF

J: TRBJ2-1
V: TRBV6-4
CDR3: CASSAQAGGLSEQFF

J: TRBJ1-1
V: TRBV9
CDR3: CASSDLAGVNTEAFF

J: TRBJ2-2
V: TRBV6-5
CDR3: CASSYTGTVNTGELFF

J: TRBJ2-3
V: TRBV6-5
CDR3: CASRLSGGDTDTQYF

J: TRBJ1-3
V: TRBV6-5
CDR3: CASSTTGGSGNTIYF